This T cell receptor beta chain was identified in a study of blood T cells in healthy people across ages. This CDR3 region has 13 residues. V shed 3 bases and J shed 1 base, with 6 bases lying between them. Looked up from germline, CDR1 is MNHEY and CDR2 is SMNVEV (reference sequence). Then a second PCR, running about 6 to 12 cycles, was carried out with a sample-barcoded 5' primer and a J-beta primer mix. Every cDNA molecule carried a tag from a template-switch adaptor bearing 12 random nucleotides. TCRdb reprocessed the 5' RACE reads via MiXCR and lists one record per CDR3 protein. The data show 550,000 to 650,000 distinct CDR3 sequences, about 27% seen once. Many counts were recorded for this clonotype. These same data were also listed under a study on T cells of mothers and their children.

Sequenced sample: blood. The rearrangement links TRBV27 to TRBJ2-5; TRBD1 or TRBD2 may be the D gene (5 bases each). This receptor was obtained from a boy aged 2 to 9 in good health. CDR3 region: CASSLGTQETQYF. CDR3 DNA: TGTGCCAGCAGTTTGGGGACCCAAGAGACCCAGTACTTC.